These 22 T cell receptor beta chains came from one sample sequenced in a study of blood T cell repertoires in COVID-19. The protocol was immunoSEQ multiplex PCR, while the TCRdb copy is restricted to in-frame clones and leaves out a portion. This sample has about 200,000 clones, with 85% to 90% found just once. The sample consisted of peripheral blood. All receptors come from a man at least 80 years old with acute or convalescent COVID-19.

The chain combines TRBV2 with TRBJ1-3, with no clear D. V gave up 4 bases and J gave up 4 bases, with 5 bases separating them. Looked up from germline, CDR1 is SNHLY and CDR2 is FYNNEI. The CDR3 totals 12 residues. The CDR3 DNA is TGTGCCAGCAGTGTAGAGGGAAACACCATATATTTT. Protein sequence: CASSVEGNTIYF.

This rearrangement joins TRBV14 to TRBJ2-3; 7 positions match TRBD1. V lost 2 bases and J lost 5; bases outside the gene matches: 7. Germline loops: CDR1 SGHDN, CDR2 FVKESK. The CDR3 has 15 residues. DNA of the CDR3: TGTGCCAGCAGCCAACAGGGGGTCGTGGGAGATACGCAGTATTTT. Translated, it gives CASSQQGVVGDTQYF.

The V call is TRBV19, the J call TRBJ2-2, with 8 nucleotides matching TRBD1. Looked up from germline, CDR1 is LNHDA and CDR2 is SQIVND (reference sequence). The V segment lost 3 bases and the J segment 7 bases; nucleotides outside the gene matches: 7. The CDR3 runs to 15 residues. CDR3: CASSIPDRDHGELFF. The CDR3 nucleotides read TGTGCCAGTAGTATCCCGGACAGGGATCACGGGGAGCTGTTTTTT.

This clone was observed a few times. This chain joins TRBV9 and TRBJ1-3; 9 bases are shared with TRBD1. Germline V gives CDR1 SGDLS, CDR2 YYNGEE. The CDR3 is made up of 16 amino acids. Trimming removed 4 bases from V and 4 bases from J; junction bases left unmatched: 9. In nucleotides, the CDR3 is TGTGCCAGCAGCAAGACAGGGGGTTTAGCAGGAAACACCATATATTTT. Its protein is CASSKTGGLAGNTIYF.

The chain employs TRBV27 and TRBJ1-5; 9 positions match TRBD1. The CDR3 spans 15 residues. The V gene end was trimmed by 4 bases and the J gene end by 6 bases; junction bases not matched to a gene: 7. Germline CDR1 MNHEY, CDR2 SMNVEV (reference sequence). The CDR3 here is CASSSRTGDGQPQHF. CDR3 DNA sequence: TGTGCCAGCAGTTCCCGGACAGGGGACGGTCAGCCCCAGCATTTT.

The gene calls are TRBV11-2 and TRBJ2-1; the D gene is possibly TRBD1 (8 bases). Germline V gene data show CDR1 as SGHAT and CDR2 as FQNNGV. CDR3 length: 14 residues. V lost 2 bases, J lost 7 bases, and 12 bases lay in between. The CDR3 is CASSLHRGGNEQFF. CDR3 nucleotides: TGTGCCAGCAGCTTACACAGGGGGGGGAATGAGCAGTTCTTC.

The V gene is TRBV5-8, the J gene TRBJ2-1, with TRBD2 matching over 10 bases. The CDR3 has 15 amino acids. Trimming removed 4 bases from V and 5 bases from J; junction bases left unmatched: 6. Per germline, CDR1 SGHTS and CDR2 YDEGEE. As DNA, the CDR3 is TGTGCCAGCAGCCCCCGTACTAGCGGGAACAATGAGCAGTTCTTC. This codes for CASSPRTSGNNEQFF.

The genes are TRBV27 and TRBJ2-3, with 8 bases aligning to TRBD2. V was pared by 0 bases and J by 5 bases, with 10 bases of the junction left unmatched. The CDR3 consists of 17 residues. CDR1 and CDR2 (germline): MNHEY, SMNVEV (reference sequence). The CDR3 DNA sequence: TGTGCCAGCAGTTTATCCCCAGGGAGCGGGAGATTAGATACGCAGTATTTT. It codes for CASSLSPGSGRLDTQYF.

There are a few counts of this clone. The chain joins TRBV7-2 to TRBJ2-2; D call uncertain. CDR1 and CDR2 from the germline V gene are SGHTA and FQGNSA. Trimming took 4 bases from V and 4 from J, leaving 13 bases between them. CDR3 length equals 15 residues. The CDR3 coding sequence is TGTGCCAGCAGCTACGCTACCCCATCCACCGGGGAGCTGTTTTTT. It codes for CASSYATPSTGELFF. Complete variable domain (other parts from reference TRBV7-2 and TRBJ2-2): GAGVSQSPSNKVTEKGKDVELRCDPISGHTALYWYRQSLGQGLEFLIYFQGNSAPDKSGLPSDRFSAERTGGSVSTLTIQRTQQEDSAVYLCASSYATPSTGELFFGEGSRLTVL.

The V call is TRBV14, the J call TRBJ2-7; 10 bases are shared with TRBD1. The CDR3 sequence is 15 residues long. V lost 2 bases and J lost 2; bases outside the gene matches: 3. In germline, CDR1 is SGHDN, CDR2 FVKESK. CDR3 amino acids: CASSQPGQGPYEQYF. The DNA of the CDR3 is TGTGCCAGCAGCCAACCGGGACAGGGGCCCTACGAGCAGTACTTC.

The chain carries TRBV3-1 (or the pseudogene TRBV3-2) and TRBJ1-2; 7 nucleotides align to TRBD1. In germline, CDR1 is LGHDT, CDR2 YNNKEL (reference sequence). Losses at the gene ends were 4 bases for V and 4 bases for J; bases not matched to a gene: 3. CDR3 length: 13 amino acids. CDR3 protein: CASSPGTAYGYTF. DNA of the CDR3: TGTGCCAGCAGCCCAGGGACAGCCTATGGCTACACCTTC.

CDR3 sequence reads: CASGLSRTGTGESNEQFF. The CDR3 DNA follows: TGTGCTAGTGGTTTGTCCCGTACAGGGACAGGGGAGAGCAATGAGCAGTTCTTC. This chain joins TRBV12-5 and TRBJ2-1, with 10 bases identical to TRBD1. CDR1 is LGHNT, CDR2 FRNRAP, per germline. V was clipped by 2 bases and J by 6 bases; unmatched bases: 13. CDR3 size: 18 residues.

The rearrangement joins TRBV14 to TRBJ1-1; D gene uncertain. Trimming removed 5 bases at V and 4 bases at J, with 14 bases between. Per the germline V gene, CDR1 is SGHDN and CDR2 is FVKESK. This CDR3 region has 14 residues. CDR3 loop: CASSVTPGGTEAFF. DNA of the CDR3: TGTGCCAGCAGCGTAACTCCAGGAGGCACTGAAGCTTTCTTT.

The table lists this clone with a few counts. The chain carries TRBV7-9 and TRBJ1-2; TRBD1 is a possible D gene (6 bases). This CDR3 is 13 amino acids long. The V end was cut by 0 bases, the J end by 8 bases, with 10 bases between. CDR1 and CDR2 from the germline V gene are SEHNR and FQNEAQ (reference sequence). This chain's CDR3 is CASSLAPGEGYTF. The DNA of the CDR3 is TGTGCCAGCAGCTTAGCACCAGGGGAAGGCTACACCTTC.

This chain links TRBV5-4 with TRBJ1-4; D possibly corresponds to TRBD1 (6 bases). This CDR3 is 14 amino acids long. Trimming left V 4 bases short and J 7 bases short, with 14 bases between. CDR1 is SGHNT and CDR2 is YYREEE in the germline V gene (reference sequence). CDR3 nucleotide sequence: TGTGCCAGCAGCCCGGACAGCCTCGGTGAAAAACTGTTTTTT. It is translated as CASSPDSLGEKLFF.

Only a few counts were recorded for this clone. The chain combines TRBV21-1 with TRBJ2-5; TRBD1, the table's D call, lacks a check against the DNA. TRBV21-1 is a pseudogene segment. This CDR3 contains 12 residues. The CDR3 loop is CARFEDSETQYF. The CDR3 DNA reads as TGTGCCAGGTTCGAGGACAGTGAGACCCAGTACTTC.

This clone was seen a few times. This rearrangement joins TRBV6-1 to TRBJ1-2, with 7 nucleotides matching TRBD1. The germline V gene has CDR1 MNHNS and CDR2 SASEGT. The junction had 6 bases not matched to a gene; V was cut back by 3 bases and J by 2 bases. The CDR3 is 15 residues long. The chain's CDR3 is CASSDGQVGNYGYTF. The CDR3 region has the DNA TGTGCCAGCAGTGACGGACAGGTGGGGAACTATGGCTACACCTTC.

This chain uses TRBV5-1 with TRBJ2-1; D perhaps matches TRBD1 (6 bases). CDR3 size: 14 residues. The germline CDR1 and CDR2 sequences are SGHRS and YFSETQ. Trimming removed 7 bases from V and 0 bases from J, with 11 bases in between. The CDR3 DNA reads TGCGCCAGCGGCCGACAGGTCTCCTACAATGAGCAGTTCTTC. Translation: CASGRQVSYNEQFF.

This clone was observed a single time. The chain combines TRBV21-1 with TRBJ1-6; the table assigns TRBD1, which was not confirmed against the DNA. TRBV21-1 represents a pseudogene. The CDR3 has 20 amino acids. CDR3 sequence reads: CASSKEPGQSSSSYNSPLHF. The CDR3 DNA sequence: TGTGCCAGCAGCAAAGAACCGGGACAAAGCTCGAGCTCCTATAATTCACCCCTCCACTTT.

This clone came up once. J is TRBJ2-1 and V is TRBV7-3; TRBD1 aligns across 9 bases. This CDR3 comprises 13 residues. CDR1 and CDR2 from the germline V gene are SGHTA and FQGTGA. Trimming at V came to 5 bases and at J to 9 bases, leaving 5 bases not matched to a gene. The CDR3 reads CASSPQGAGEQFF. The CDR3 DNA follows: TGTGCCAGCAGCCCACAGGGGGCAGGTGAGCAGTTCTTC.

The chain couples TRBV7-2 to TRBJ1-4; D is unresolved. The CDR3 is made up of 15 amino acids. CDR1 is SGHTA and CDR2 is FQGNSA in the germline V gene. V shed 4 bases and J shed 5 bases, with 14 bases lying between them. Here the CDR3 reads CASSSLGLPNEKLFF. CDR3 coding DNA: TGTGCCAGCAGCTCTCTTGGGCTCCCAAATGAAAAACTGTTTTTT.

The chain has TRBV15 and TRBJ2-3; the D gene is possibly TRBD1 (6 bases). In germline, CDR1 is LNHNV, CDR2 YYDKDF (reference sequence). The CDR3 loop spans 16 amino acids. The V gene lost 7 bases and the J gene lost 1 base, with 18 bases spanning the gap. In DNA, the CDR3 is TGTGCCACCAAGTCACGTTGGGACAAACGCACAGATACGCAGTATTTT. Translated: CATKSRWDKRTDTQYF.